The TCR beta chain described here comes from a study of blood T cell repertoires in COVID-19. Study context: The United States, Italy and Spain provided the acute and convalescent COVID-19 samples. Sources were T cells, B-cell-depleted T cells, or PBMCs; the material itself was cDNA or gDNA.

In this sample, this clone turned up a few times. The study recruited people aged 18 to 89 years across around 23 US areas. The CDR3 sequence is 14 residues long. Trimming shortened V by 6 bases and J by 0 bases, and 9 bases separated the two germline ends. CDR1 and CDR2 (germline): SNHLY, FYNNEI. In the original processing: The assay estimated nucleated cells by amplifying reference gene primers. Sequencing used immunoSEQ multiplex PCR; TCRdb keeps in-frame clones, though not all of them. The V and J calls and clone size were taken over from that table, and D and trimming were inferred from the DNA. Counted here are 200,000 to 250,000 clones, roughly 87% occurring once; the ten biggest clones make up around 2.6%.

The clonotype comes from a young woman with acute COVID-19. The sample taken for sequencing was PBMCs or T cells enriched from blood (not recorded which). This chain joins TRBV2 and TRBJ1-3; the D is unclear. The CDR3 is CASSDQFSGNTIYF. CDR3 DNA sequence: TGTGCCAGCAGCGATCAGTTCTCTGGAAACACCATATATTTT.